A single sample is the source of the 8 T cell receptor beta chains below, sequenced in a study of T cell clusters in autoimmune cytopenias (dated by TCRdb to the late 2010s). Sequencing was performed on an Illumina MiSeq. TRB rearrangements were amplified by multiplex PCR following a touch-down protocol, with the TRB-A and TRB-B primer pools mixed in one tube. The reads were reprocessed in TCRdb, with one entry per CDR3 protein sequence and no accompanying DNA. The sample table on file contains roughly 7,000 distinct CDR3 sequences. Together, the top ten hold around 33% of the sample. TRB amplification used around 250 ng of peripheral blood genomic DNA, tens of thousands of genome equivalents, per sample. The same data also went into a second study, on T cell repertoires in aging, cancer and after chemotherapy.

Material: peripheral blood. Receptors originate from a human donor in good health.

CDR3 residues: CASIASRDRTMNTEAFF. V gene TRBV19 combines with J gene TRBJ1-1; with no DNA, the TCRdb D assignment of TRBD1 cannot be verified. This CDR3 has 17 residues. The V gene's germline CDR1 is LNHDA and CDR2 SQIVND (reference sequence).

CDR3 region: CASSYGGQMNTEAFF. V usage is TRBV6-5 and J usage is TRBJ1-1; as DNA is missing, the TRBD1 call by TCRdb cannot be tested. Per the germline V gene, CDR1 is MNHEY and CDR2 is SVGAGI. The CDR3 is 15 residues long.

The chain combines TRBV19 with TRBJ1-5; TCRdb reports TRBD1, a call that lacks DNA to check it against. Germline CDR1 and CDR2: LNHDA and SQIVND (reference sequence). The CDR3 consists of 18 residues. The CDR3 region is CASSGRTGVLVTNQPQHF.

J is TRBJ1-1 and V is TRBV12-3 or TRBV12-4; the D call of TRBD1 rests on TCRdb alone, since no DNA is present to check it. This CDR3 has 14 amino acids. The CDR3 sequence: CASSSFDRATEAFF.

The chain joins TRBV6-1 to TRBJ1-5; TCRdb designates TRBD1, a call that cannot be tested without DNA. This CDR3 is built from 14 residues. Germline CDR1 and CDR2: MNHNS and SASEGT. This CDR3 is CASRDRGRDQPQHF.

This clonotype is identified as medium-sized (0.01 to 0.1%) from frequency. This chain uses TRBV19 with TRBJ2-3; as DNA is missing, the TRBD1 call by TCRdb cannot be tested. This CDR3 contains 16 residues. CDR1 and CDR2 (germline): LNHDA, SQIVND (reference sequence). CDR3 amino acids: CASSIGVGLGVDTQYF.

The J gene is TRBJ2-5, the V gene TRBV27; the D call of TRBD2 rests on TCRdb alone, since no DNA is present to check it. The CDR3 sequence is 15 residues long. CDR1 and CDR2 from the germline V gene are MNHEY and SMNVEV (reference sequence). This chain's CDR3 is CASSYRASFQETQYF.

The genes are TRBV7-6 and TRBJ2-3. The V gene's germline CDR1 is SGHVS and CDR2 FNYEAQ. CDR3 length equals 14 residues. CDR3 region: CASSLGLRTDTQYF.